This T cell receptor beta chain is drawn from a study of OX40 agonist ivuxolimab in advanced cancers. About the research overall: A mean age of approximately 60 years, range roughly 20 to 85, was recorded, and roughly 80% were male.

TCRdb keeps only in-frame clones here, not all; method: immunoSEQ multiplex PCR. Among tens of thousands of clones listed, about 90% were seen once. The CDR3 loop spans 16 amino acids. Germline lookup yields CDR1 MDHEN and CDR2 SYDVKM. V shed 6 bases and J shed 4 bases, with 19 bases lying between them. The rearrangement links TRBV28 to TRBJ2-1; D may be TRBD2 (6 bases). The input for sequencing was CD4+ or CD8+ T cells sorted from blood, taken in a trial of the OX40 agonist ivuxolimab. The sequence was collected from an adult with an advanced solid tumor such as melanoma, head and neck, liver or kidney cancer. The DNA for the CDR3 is TGTGCCAGCAGCGGTATAGCGGTAAGCTCTTACAATGAGCAGTTCTTC. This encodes CASSGIAVSSYNEQFF.